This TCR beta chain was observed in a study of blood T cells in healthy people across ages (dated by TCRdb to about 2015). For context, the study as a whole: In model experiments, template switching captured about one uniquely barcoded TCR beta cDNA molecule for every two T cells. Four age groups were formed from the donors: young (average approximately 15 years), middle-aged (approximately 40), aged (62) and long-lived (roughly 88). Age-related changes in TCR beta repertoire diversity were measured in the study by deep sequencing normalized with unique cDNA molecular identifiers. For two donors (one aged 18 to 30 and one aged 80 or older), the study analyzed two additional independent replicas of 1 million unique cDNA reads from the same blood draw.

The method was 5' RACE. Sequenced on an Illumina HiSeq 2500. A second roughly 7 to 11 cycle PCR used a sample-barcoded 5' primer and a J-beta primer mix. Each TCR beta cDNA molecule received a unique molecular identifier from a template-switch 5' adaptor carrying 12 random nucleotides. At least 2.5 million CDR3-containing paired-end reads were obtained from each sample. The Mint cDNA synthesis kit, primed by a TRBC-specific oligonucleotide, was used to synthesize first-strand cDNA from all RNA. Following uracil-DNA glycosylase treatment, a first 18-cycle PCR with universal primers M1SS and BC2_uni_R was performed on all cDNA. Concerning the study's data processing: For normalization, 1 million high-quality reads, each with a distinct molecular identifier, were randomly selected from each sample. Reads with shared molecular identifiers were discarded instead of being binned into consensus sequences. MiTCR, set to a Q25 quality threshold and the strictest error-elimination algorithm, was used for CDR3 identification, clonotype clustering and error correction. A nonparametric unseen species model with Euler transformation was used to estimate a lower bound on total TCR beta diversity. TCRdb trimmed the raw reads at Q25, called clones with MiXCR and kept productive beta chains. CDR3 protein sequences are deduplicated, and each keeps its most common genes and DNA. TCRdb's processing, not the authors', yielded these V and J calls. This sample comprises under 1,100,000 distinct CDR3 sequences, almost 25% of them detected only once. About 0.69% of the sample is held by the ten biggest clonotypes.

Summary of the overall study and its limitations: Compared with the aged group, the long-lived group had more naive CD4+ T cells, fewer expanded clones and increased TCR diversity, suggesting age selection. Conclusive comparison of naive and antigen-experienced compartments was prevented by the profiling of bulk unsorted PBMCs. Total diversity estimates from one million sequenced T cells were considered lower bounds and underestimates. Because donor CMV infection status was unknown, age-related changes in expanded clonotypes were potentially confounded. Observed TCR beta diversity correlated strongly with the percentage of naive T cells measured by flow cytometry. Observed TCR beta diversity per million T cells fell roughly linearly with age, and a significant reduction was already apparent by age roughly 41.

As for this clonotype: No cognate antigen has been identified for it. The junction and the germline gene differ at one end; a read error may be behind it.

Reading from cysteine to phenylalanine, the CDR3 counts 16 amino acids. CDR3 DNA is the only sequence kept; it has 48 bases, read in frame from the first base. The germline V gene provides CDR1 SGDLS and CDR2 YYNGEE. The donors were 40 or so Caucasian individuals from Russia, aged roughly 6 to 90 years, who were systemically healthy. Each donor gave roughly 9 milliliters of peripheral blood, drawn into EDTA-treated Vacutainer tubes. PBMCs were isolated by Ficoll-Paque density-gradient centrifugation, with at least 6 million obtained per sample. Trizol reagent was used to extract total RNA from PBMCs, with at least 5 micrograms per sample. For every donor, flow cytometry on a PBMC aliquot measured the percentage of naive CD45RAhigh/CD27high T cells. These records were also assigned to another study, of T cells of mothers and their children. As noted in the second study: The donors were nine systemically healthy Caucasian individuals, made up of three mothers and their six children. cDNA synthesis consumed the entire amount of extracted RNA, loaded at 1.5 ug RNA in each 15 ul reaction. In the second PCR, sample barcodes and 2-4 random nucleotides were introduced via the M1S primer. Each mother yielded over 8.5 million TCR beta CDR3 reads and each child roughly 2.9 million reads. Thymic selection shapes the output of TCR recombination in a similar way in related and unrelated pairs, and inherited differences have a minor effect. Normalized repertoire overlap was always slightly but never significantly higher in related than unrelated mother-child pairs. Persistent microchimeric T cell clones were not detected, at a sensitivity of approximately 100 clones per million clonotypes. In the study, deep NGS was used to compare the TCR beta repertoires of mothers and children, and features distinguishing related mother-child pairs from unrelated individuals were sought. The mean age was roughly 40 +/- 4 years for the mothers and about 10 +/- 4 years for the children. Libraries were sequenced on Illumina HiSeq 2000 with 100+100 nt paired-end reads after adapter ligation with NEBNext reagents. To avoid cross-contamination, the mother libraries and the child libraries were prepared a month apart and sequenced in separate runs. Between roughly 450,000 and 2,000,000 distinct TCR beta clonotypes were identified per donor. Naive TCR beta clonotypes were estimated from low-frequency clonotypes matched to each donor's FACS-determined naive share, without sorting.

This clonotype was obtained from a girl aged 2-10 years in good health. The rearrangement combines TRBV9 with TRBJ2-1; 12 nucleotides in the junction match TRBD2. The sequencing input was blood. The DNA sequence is TGTGCTAGCAGCGCTAGCGGGGGGGCCGCAATCAATGAGCAGTTCTTC. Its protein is CASSASGGAAINEQFF.